The 27 T cell receptor beta chains presented below share a single source sample, sequenced in a study of T cells in Graves' hyperthyroidism and ophthalmopathy. TCR beta CDR3 region amplification was performed from RNA transcripts. Carried out on the TCR CDR3, a first-round RT-PCR used the HTBI primer set. TCRdb recomputed calls from the multiplex PCR reads with MiXCR, one row per CDR3 protein. The sample yields about 510,000 distinct CDR3 sequences, over 35% seen once. What was sequenced was peripheral blood or thyroid tissue (not recorded which). The receptors were gathered from an adult woman with Graves' disease, either hyperthyroidism or ophthalmopathy (not recorded which).

This clonotype was picked up a small number of times. The rearrangement joins TRBV10-3 to TRBJ1-2; D is ambiguous. There are 12 residues in the CDR3. CDR1 is ENHRY, CDR2 SYGVKD, per germline. V was cut by 7 bases and J by 5 bases, with 11 bases left in between. This CDR3 is CAINDGGYGYTF. The CDR3 DNA sequence: TGTGCCATCAACGACGGCGGGTATGGCTACACCTTC.

The J gene is TRBJ2-2, the V gene TRBV9, with 9 bases identical to TRBD2. CDR1 is SGDLS and CDR2 is YYNGEE in the germline V gene. Trimming removed 0 bases from V and 5 bases from J; junction bases left unmatched: 5. The CDR3 has 16 amino acids. The CDR3 is CASSVVASGRTGELFF. CDR3 DNA: TGTGCCAGCAGCGTAGTTGCCAGCGGGAGGACCGGGGAGCTGTTTTTT.

This clonotype has only a few counts. The chain has TRBV12-3 or TRBV12-4 and TRBJ2-2; TRBD2 aligns across 11 bases. This CDR3 contains 17 residues. Losses at the gene ends were 5 bases for V and 3 bases for J; bases not matched to a gene: 8. For the CDR3, the DNA is TGTGCCAGCAGTCTATCCGGGACTAGCGGATACACCGGGGAGCTGTTTTTT. It encodes CASSLSGTSGYTGELFF.

V and J are TRBV12-3 or TRBV12-4 and TRBJ2-2, with TRBD2 matching over 7 bases. The CDR3 is 14 residues long. V lost 3 bases and J lost 7; bases outside the gene matches: 5. CDR3 in DNA: TGTGCCAGCAGTTTTGGCGGGAGTAGCGGGGAGCTGTTTTTT. It translates to CASSFGGSSGELFF.

This rearrangement joins TRBV14 to TRBJ2-7, with D perhaps being TRBD1 or TRBD2 (5 bases each). Germline loops: CDR1 SGHDN, CDR2 FVKESK. V dropped 7 bases and J dropped 3 bases, with 13 bases sitting between them. This CDR3 contains 13 residues. CDR3 in DNA: TGTGCCAGCAACCATCAGGGAGACTACGAGCAGTACTTC. Translation: CASNHQGDYEQYF.

The V gene is TRBV7-8, the J gene TRBJ1-4; D is possibly TRBD1 (6 bases). The CDR3 length is 15 residues. The V end lost 8 bases, the J end lost 8 bases, and 21 bases lay between the germline ends. Germline V lookup: CDR1 SGHVS, CDR2 FQNEAQ. For the CDR3, the DNA is TGTGCCAGCGGACAGTGGGAGTTGGCGGAGGAAAAACTGTTTTTT. This sequence encodes CASGQWELAEEKLFF.

The chain uses TRBV29-1 and TRBJ2-2; maybe TRBD2 (5 bases). Germline lookup yields CDR1 SQVTM and CDR2 ANQGSEA. Trimming cost V 1 base and J 5 bases, with 8 bases left between them. The CDR3 is made up of 13 amino acids. CDR3 in amino acids: CSVEGGVTGELFF. Here the CDR3 DNA reads TGCAGCGTTGAAGGGGGAGTTACCGGGGAGCTGTTTTTT.

The chain links TRBV5-1 to TRBJ2-3; no definite D call. The length of the CDR3 is 13 residues. Germline V gene sequence: CDR1 SGHRS, CDR2 YFSETQ. V lost 4 bases and J lost 4, with 10 bases in between. CDR3: CASSLGLADTQYF. CDR3 DNA: TGCGCCAGCAGCCTTGGTCTGGCAGATACGCAGTATTTT.

This clonotype was detected many times. The J gene is TRBJ1-3, the V gene TRBV6-5; no clear D. V was cut by 8 bases and J by 3 bases, with 11 bases left in between. This CDR3 is 13 amino acids long. Germline V gene sequence: CDR1 MNHEY, CDR2 SVGAGI. In nucleotides, the CDR3 is TGTGCCAGCCTTCCGGAGGTTGGAAACACCATATATTTT. Encoded protein: CASLPEVGNTIYF.

The V and J genes are TRBV20-1 and TRBJ2-7; maybe TRBD1 (5 bases). The CDR3 sequence is 12 residues long. Germline CDR1 reads DFQATT; CDR2 reads SNEGSKA (reference sequence). V was clipped by 3 bases and J by 6 bases, with 12 bases between them. The CDR3 is CSASGQGSEQYF. In DNA form, the CDR3 reads TGCAGTGCTAGTGGGCAGGGAAGCGAGCAGTACTTC.

The chain employs TRBV12-3 or TRBV12-4 and TRBJ1-5; the D is unclear. Trimming removed 6 bases at V and 2 bases at J, with 14 bases between. CDR3 length: 15 residues. The CDR3 coding sequence is TGTGCCAGCAGCCGGCTTTCACGCGGCAATCAGCCCCAGCATTTT. This gives the protein CASSRLSRGNQPQHF.

The chain employs TRBV20-1 and TRBJ1-2; no reliable D call. CDR3 size: 13 residues. Trimming removed 5 bases at V and 4 bases at J, with 14 bases between. Germline CDR1 and CDR2: DFQATT and SNEGSKA (reference sequence). This CDR3 is CSARSSGGYGYTF. As DNA, the CDR3 is TGCAGTGCTCGCTCCTCCGGCGGCTATGGCTACACCTTC.

The chain has TRBV7-8 and TRBJ1-1; D gene uncertain. V was trimmed by 5 bases and J by 13 bases, leaving 20 bases between them. Per germline, CDR1 SGHVS and CDR2 FQNEAQ. This CDR3 comprises 13 residues. CDR3 nucleotides: TGTGCCAGCAGCCCGGAGCCGACGTACTTCGATTTCTTT. Translating it yields CASSPEPTYFDFF.

The rearrangement links TRBV20-1 to TRBJ1-2; D is unresolved. CDR3 length equals 13 residues. Trimming pared 1 base from V and 4 bases from J, leaving 10 bases between. Germline V gives CDR1 DFQATT, CDR2 SNEGSKA (reference sequence). This CDR3 reads CSARGGGFYGYTF. CDR3 sequence (DNA): TGCAGTGCTAGAGGGGGAGGGTTCTATGGCTACACCTTC.

V gene TRBV5-1 combines with J gene TRBJ2-7, with D tentatively TRBD1 or TRBD2 (7 bases each). The CDR3 has 14 amino acids. Trimming cost V 4 bases and J 7 bases, with 18 bases left between them. CDR1 SGHRS and CDR2 YFSETQ come from the germline V gene. CDR3 amino acids: CASSRGDSATEQYF. The CDR3 DNA sequence: TGCGCCAGCAGCCGGGGGGACAGCGCTACGGAGCAGTACTTC.

The J gene is TRBJ2-7, the V gene TRBV5-1; D may be TRBD1 (5 bases). CDR3 length: 15 amino acids. Germline-derived CDR1 and CDR2 are SGHRS and YFSETQ. V lost 0 bases to trimming and J lost 2 bases, with 12 bases between them. As DNA, the CDR3 is TGCGCCAGCAGCTTGGGGCAGGGCTTAACCTACGAGCAGTACTTC. It translates to CASSLGQGLTYEQYF.

This clonotype was detected many times. The chain has TRBV7-9 and TRBJ1-3; 7 bases match TRBD1. Looked up from germline, CDR1 is SEHNR and CDR2 is FQNEAQ (reference sequence). Trimming took 5 bases from V and 0 from J; bases not matched to a gene: 4. CDR3 size: 15 residues. CDR3 sequence reads: CASSLDRHSGNTIYF. The CDR3 DNA follows: TGTGCCAGCAGCCTGGACAGGCACTCTGGAAACACCATATATTTT.

J is TRBJ2-7 and V is TRBV9, with D maybe TRBD2 (6 bases). Germline assignment: CDR1 SGDLS and CDR2 YYNGEE. CDR3 length: 14 residues. Trimming stripped 5 bases from V and 7 bases from J, with 19 bases between. Here the CDR3 DNA reads TGTGCCAGCAGTGGCGGACTAAGGTCGGTTGAGCAGTACTTC. It yields the protein CASSGGLRSVEQYF. The full variable domain, its missing parts supplied by reference TRBV9 and TRBJ2-7, is DSGVTQTPKHLITATGQRVTLRCSPRSGDLSVYWYQQSLDQGLQFLIQYYNGEERAKGNILERFSAQQFPDLHSELNLSSLELGDSALYFCASSGGLRSVEQYFGPGTRLTVT.

This clonotype appeared many times. The chain couples TRBV29-1 to TRBJ1-1; no clear D. Germline CDR1 is SQVTM and CDR2 is ANQGSEA. The CDR3 runs 12 residues. V dropped 7 bases and J dropped 0 bases, with 9 bases sitting between them. CDR3 DNA sequence: TGCAGCGCGGGGTTTATGAACACTGAAGCTTTCTTT. This sequence encodes CSAGFMNTEAFF.

The genes are TRBV29-1 and TRBJ1-3, with D maybe TRBD1 (5 bases). This CDR3 is built from 12 residues. Trimming stripped 7 bases from V and 0 bases from J, with 7 bases between. Germline assignment: CDR1 SQVTM and CDR2 ANQGSEA. DNA of the CDR3: TGCAGCGCGACAGACTCTGGAAACACCATATATTTT. Translation: CSATDSGNTIYF.

Turning to this clonotype: This CDR3 fails to terminate in the conserved phenylalanine or tryptophan, so it likely reflects a read error. No DNA is shown, since the ends of the CDR3 on it are uncertain; the CDR3 is the one TCRdb lists. The V gene is TRBV10-3, the J gene TRBJ1-2; the D call TRBD1 from the table was never checked on the DNA. From its first to its last residue, the CDR3 has 13 amino acids. Germline V lookup: CDR1 ENHRY, CDR2 SYGVKD. CDR3 amino acids: CAISESFRGSVSY.

This clonotype occurred a few times. The J gene is TRBJ1-5, the V gene TRBV10-2, with D possibly being TRBD1 (5 bases). Trimming left V 2 bases short and J 9 bases short, with 14 bases between. CDR1 is WSHSY, CDR2 SAAADI, per germline. This CDR3 comprises 14 residues. In nucleotides, the CDR3 is TGCGCCAGCAGTGAGACAGGCGGCTTTGGGCCCCAGCATTTT. Encoded protein: CASSETGGFGPQHF.

As for this clonotype: This may arise from a read error, as a much more abundant clone is one base away. The rearrangement joins TRBV7-8 to TRBJ2-2; 10 bases map to TRBD1. The CDR3 contains 16 residues. CDR1 and CDR2 from the germline V gene are SGHVS and FQNEAQ. The CDR3 region is CAISLGGQGLTGELFF. The CDR3 DNA follows: TGTGCCATCAGCTTGGGGGGACAGGGGTTAACCGGGGAGCTGTTTTTT.

This clonotype appeared many times. The chain employs TRBV13 and TRBJ2-2; a weak D match, TRBD1 (6 bases). The CDR3 length is 14 residues. Deletions cut 4 bases from V and 5 bases from J, with 11 bases between. Germline V gene sequence: CDR1 PRHDT, CDR2 FYEKMQ (reference sequence). CDR3 loop: CASSWAGETGELFF. The DNA for the CDR3 is TGTGCCAGCAGCTGGGCAGGGGAGACCGGGGAGCTGTTTTTT.

This chain connects TRBV19 to TRBJ2-7, with D tentatively TRBD1 (5 bases). V dropped 1 base and J dropped 3 bases, with 13 bases sitting between them. Germline loops: CDR1 LNHDA, CDR2 SQIVND (reference sequence). The CDR3 runs to 15 residues. Here the CDR3 DNA reads TGTGCCAGTAGTATAGGGGGCGCCGATATCTACGAGCAGTACTTC. As protein: CASSIGGADIYEQYF.

This clonotype was detected only once. V and J are TRBV7-3 and TRBJ1-2; weak D call: TRBD1 (5 bases). Trimming shortened V by 3 bases and J by 5 bases, and 13 bases separated the two germline ends. Germline CDR1 and CDR2: SGHTA and FQGTGA. This CDR3 comprises 14 residues. The CDR3 nucleotides are TGTGCCAGCAGCTTCAGGCAGGGACCTTATGGCTACACCTTC. Its translation: CASSFRQGPYGYTF.

The V and J genes are TRBV18 and TRBJ1-1; D ambiguous. This CDR3 region has 13 residues. V was cut by 7 bases and J by 11 bases, with 20 bases left in between. CDR1 and CDR2 from the germline V gene are KGHSH and LQKENI. CDR3 bases: TGTGCCAGCTTACCCGAAGTGACGCTCACCGCTTTCTTT. Its protein product is CASLPEVTLTAFF.